The clone carrying this T cell receptor beta chain was seen many times. Its target is unknown. The record originates from a study of CD8 T cells in ankylosing spondylitis. Study conclusions and caveats: Apparently characteristic of ankylosing spondylitis blood was a TCR beta motif (roughly eight highly homologous variants).

TCRdb fed the 5' RACE reads into MiXCR, producing one record per CDR3 protein. Of roughly 440,000 distinct CDR3 sequences in the sample, under 20% were seen once. The V segment lost 4 bases and the J segment 1 base; nucleotides outside the gene matches: 9. Germline V gene data show CDR1 as SGHAT and CDR2 as FQNNGV. CDR3 length: 18 residues. The source material was blood, either unsorted or a sorted T cell fraction (not recorded which). The receptor was derived from a male donor with ankylosing spondylitis. V gene TRBV11-2 combines with J gene TRBJ2-1; TRBD2 aligns across 11 bases. CDR3 residues: CASSSQTRTSGSYNEQFF. The CDR3, as DNA: TGTGCCAGCAGCTCCCAAACCCGGACTAGCGGGTCCTACAATGAGCAGTTCTTC.